Shown below are 30 T cell receptor beta chains from a single sample sequenced in a study of human T cells and chemical hapten exposure. Stated time point: patch test 2, 6 weeks after DPC sensitization. The sample's treatment: therapeutic diphenylcyclopropenone sensitization with weekly scalp DPC. One entry per CDR3 protein results from TCRdb running MiXCR on the RACE reads. This sample has 75,000 to 95,000 distinct CDR3 sequences; 9.5% to 11% occur once, and the top ten carry under 2.5%. The material sequenced was whole blood, taken in connection with sensitization to the hapten diphenylcyclopropenone (DPC). Receptors originate from a man aged 40-49 years with alopecia areata. Some clones in this sample may be carry-over from other donors' samples.

This sequence joins TRBV30 and TRBJ2-1; D may be TRBD2 (5 bases). Looked up from germline, CDR1 is GTSNPN and CDR2 is SVGIG (reference sequence). V was trimmed by 0 bases and J by 9 bases, leaving 15 bases between them. There are 14 residues in the CDR3. CDR3 nucleotides: TGTGCCTGGAGTGTATCCCATACTAGACCTGAGCAGTTCTTC. This codes for CAWSVSHTRPEQFF. Complete variable domain (other parts from reference TRBV30 and TRBJ2-1): SQTIHQWPATLVQPVGSPLSLECTVEGTSNPNLYWYRQAAGRGLQLLFYSVGIGQISSEVPQNLSASRPQDRQFILSSKKLLLSDSGFYLCAWSVSHTRPEQFFGPGTRLTVL.

The chain combines TRBV6-6 with TRBJ2-1; D not certain. This CDR3 region has 15 residues. Trimming shortened V by 0 bases and J by 5 bases, and 11 bases separated the two germline ends. In germline, CDR1 is MNHNY, CDR2 SVGAGI (reference sequence). The chain's CDR3 is CASSYSSRANNEQFF. Written as DNA, the CDR3 is TGTGCCAGCAGTTACTCGAGTAGAGCGAACAATGAGCAGTTCTTC.

This clonotype was picked up a small number of times. V is TRBV6-5 and J is TRBJ1-1; no definite D call. CDR1 and CDR2 (germline): MNHEY, SVGAGI. This CDR3 is 12 amino acids long. Trimming shortened V by 5 bases and J by 7 bases, and 11 bases separated the two germline ends. CDR3 residues: CASSLRGGEAFF. CDR3 nucleotide sequence: TGTGCCAGCAGTCTACGGGGTGGTGAAGCTTTCTTT.

There are many counts of this clonotype. The chain carries TRBV15 and TRBJ2-1, with 11 bases lining up with TRBD2. The V and J ends lost 3 bases and 6 bases, in that order; junction bases with no gene match: 1. The CDR3 extends over 14 amino acids. Germline CDR1 reads LNHNV; CDR2 reads YYDKDF (reference sequence). CDR3 sequence reads: CATSSLAGGNEQFF. DNA for the CDR3: TGTGCCACCAGCAGTCTAGCGGGAGGCAATGAGCAGTTCTTC.

The J gene is TRBJ2-7, the V gene TRBV6-6; tentatively, D is TRBD2 (5 bases). This CDR3 is built from 14 residues. The V gene lost 4 bases and the J gene lost 3 bases, with 13 bases spanning the gap. Germline loops: CDR1 MNHNY, CDR2 SVGAGI (reference sequence). This chain's CDR3 is CASSSSDGNYEQYF. CDR3 in DNA: TGTGCCAGCAGTTCCTCCGACGGGAACTACGAGCAGTACTTC.

This clonotype turned up a few times. This chain joins TRBV7-2 and TRBJ2-3, with TRBD1 matching 11 bases. V trimming: 5 bases; J trimming: 5 bases; junction bases outside the gene matches: 6. Germline loops: CDR1 SGHTA, CDR2 FQGNSA. CDR3 length: 15 residues. The DNA for the CDR3 is TGTGCCAGCAGCCAAGGACAGGGGGCTTTAGATACGCAGTATTTT. The encoded protein is CASSQGQGALDTQYF.

This clonotype was seen many times. The J gene is TRBJ2-7, the V gene TRBV6-2 or TRBV6-3, with D possibly matching TRBD2 (5 bases). The length of the CDR3 is 14 residues. Trimming stripped 0 bases from V and 0 bases from J, with 6 bases between. Germline CDR1 reads MNHEY; CDR2 reads SVGEGT. The CDR3 is CASSYSGSSYEQYV. CDR3 DNA: TGTGCCAGCAGTTACTCAGGGAGCTCCTACGAGCAGTACGTC.

In this sample, this clonotype turned up a few times. The rearrangement uses TRBV7-9 and TRBJ2-5, with TRBD1 matching 7 bases. With 1 base clipped from V and 1 base from J, the junction kept 3 bases outside the gene matches. CDR1 and CDR2 (germline): SEHNR, FQNEAQ (reference sequence). This CDR3 region has 15 residues. As DNA, the CDR3 is TGTGCCAGCAGCTTAGACACAGGGGCCCAAGAGACCCAGTACTTC. Protein sequence: CASSLDTGAQETQYF.

The chain carries TRBV2 and TRBJ2-4; 11 bases match TRBD2. V gave up 4 bases and J gave up 0 bases; unmatched junction bases: 8. The CDR3 is made up of 18 amino acids. Looked up from germline, CDR1 is SNHLY and CDR2 is FYNNEI. CDR3 sequence: CASSARTSGPIAKNIQYF. The CDR3 bases are TGTGCCAGCAGTGCCCGGACTAGCGGGCCGATAGCCAAAAACATTCAGTACTTC.

Ten or more counts support this clonotype. V is TRBV28 and J is TRBJ1-2, with TRBD1 matching over 8 bases. Germline-derived CDR1 and CDR2 are MDHEN and SYDVKM. With V trimmed by 7 bases and J by 5 bases, 9 bases remained unmatched. CDR3 length: 14 amino acids. The CDR3: CASTPTGDFYGYTF. Written as DNA, the CDR3 is TGTGCCAGCACTCCGACAGGGGATTTTTATGGCTACACCTTC.

Many counts were recorded for this clonotype. The chain has TRBV7-6 and TRBJ1-2; 9 bases are a match to TRBD1. Per germline, CDR1 SGHVS and CDR2 FNYEAQ. Germline trimming cut 4 bases from V and 5 bases from J; bases unmatched to any gene: 8. CDR3 length: 15 amino acids. The CDR3 spells CASSSQYDRGYGYTF. DNA for the CDR3: TGTGCCAGCAGCTCGCAATATGACAGGGGGTATGGCTACACCTTC.

In this sample, this clonotype turned up many times. This chain connects TRBV10-3 to TRBJ2-1; the D is unclear. The CDR3 contains 11 residues. Germline V gives CDR1 ENHRY, CDR2 SYGVKD. Trimming removed 5 bases from V and 7 bases from J, with 6 bases in between. The CDR3 spells CAISNMNEQFF. DNA of the CDR3: TGTGCCATCAGTAACATGAATGAGCAGTTCTTC.

This clonotype was counted ten times or more. The V call is TRBV6-2 or TRBV6-3, the J call TRBJ2-1; 14 bases are shared with TRBD2. The CDR3 totals 17 residues. J was trimmed by 7 bases and V by 5 bases; bases with no gene match: 10. The V gene's germline CDR1 is MNHEY and CDR2 SVGEGT. CDR3 bases: TGTGCCAGCAGTAAAAAAGGACTAGCGGGAGGACCGAATGAGCAGTTCTTC. Amino acid sequence: CASSKKGLAGGPNEQFF.

The chain carries TRBV7-2 and TRBJ2-5, with D hard to call. This CDR3 spans 13 amino acids. CDR1 is SGHTA and CDR2 is FQGNSA in the germline V gene. V was cut by 0 bases and J by 3 bases, with 5 bases left in between. CDR3 in amino acids: CASSLAYEETQYF. CDR3 nucleotides: TGTGCCAGCAGCTTAGCCTATGAAGAGACCCAGTACTTC.

The genes are TRBV12-3 or TRBV12-4 and TRBJ2-7; D remains unclear. Trimming cost V 3 bases and J 2 bases, with 11 bases left between them. The CDR3 consists of 14 residues. CDR3 nucleotides: TGTGCCAGCAGTTTCTACACAGAACCCTACGAGCAGTACTTC. Translating gives CASSFYTEPYEQYF.

The table lists this clonotype with many counts. The J gene is TRBJ2-3, the V gene TRBV20-1, with 15 bases identical to TRBD2. The germline gives CDR1 DFQATT, CDR2 SNEGSKA (reference sequence). V shed 5 bases and J 5 bases; nucleotides not matched to a gene: 5. The CDR3 sequence is 15 residues long. CDR3 amino acids: CSAAGLAGGIDTQYF. DNA of the CDR3: TGCAGTGCTGCCGGACTAGCGGGAGGGATAGATACGCAGTATTTT.

The chain combines TRBV7-9 with TRBJ2-3; TRBD2 matches 16 bases. Unmatched junction bases numbered 9, after V lost 4 bases and J lost 2 bases. This CDR3 is built from 19 residues. Germline assignment: CDR1 SEHNR and CDR2 FQNEAQ (reference sequence). CDR3 DNA sequence: TGTGCCAGCAGCTCCTCCGGGACTAGCGGGAGGGCCTTCACAGATACGCAGTATTTT. Translation: CASSSSGTSGRAFTDTQYF.

This clonotype was seen many times. It is unclear where the CDR3 begins or ends on the DNA, so no DNA is shown, and the CDR3 is as TCRdb lists it. The chain joins TRBV3-1 to TRBJ2-7; the DNA was not used to check the table's D call, TRBD2. The CDR3 contains 13 residues when both ends are counted. Germline V gene data show CDR1 as LGHDT and CDR2 as YNNKEL (reference sequence). The CDR3: CASTFASGSDPYF.

The chain combines TRBV10-3 with TRBJ2-1; the match to TRBD1 covers 9 bases. V was clipped by 4 bases and J by 7 bases; unmatched bases: 5. The CDR3 runs to 14 residues. Germline lookup yields CDR1 ENHRY and CDR2 SYGVKD. As DNA, the CDR3 is TGTGCCATCAGTGGGACAGGGGCTAAGAATGAGCAGTTCTTC. It yields the protein CAISGTGAKNEQFF.

This clonotype was seen at least ten times. For the CDR3, the DNA is TGTGCCAGCACCAACGGCTACGAGCAGTACTTC. It translates to CASTNGYEQYF. This sequence joins TRBV7-2 and TRBJ2-7; no reliable D call. Trimming removed 7 bases from V and 3 bases from J, with 7 bases in between. The CDR3 consists of 11 residues. Germline assignment: CDR1 SGHTA and CDR2 FQGNSA.

This clonotype appeared a few times. The junction departs from the called germline gene at one end, perhaps through a read error. V gene TRBV20-1 combines with J gene TRBJ2-7; 10 positions agree with TRBD1. Per germline, CDR1 DFQATT and CDR2 SNEGSKA (reference sequence). The CDR3 has 13 amino acids. The CDR3 bases are TGCAGTGTTAGACAGGGGGCCGCCTACGAGCAGTACTTC. Amino acid sequence: CSVRQGAAYEQYF.

This clonotype came up many times. The rearrangement joins TRBV20-1 to TRBJ2-3; a possible D gene is TRBD2 (5 bases). The germline CDR1 and CDR2 sequences are DFQATT and SNEGSKA (reference sequence). V lost 3 bases to trimming and J lost 4 bases, with 14 bases between them. The CDR3 has 14 residues. CDR3 bases: TGCAGTGCTAGCTTCGGGAACGTCGCAGATACGCAGTATTTT. This sequence encodes CSASFGNVADTQYF.

The table lists this clonotype with a few counts. The chain employs TRBV7-9 and TRBJ2-1, with 11 bases aligning to TRBD2. Germline CDR1 and CDR2: SEHNR and FQNEAQ (reference sequence). Trimming removed 2 bases from V and 2 bases from J; junction bases left unmatched: 2. There are 16 residues in the CDR3. The CDR3 protein is CASSLTSGSAYNEQFF. The CDR3 DNA is TGTGCCAGCAGCTTAACTAGCGGGAGTGCCTACAATGAGCAGTTCTTC.

The gene calls are TRBV18 and TRBJ2-3, with a possible D match to TRBD2 (5 bases). Trimming shortened V by 3 bases and J by 1 base, and 8 bases separated the two germline ends. The germline V gene encodes CDR1 KGHSH and CDR2 LQKENI. This CDR3 has 14 residues. The CDR3 region has the DNA TGTGCCAGCTCACCTCTAGCCGGCACAGATACGCAGTATTTT. This gives the protein CASSPLAGTDTQYF.

The rearrangement uses TRBV2 and TRBJ2-3; D uncertain. The CDR3 is made up of 15 amino acids. Germline V lookup: CDR1 SNHLY, CDR2 FYNNEI. With 0 bases removed from V and 4 bases from J, the gap between germline ends came to 11 bases. For the CDR3, the DNA is TGTGCCAGCAGTGAAGCGCCGGCCATTTCAGATACGCAGTATTTT. It codes for CASSEAPAISDTQYF. Using reference TRBV2 and TRBJ2-3 for the parts outside the CDR3, the full variable domain is EPEVTQTPSHQVTQMGQEVILRCVPISNHLYFYWYRQILGQKVEFLVSFYNNEISEKSEIFDDQFSVERPDGSNFTLKIRSTKLEDSAMYFCASSEAPAISDTQYFGPGTRLTVL.

This clonotype has more than one count but fewer than ten. V usage is TRBV5-4 and J usage is TRBJ2-2; D call uncertain. The ends were cut back, 2 bases at V and 5 bases at J, with 10 bases in the middle. The CDR3 is 14 residues long. Germline values: CDR1 SGHNT, CDR2 YYREEE (reference sequence). CDR3 residues: CASSFAFNTGELFF. CDR3 DNA: TGTGCCAGCAGCTTCGCCTTCAATACCGGGGAGCTGTTTTTT.

This clonotype was recorded a few times. This chain joins TRBV5-1 and TRBJ1-3; D not certain. Trimming removed 0 bases from V and 0 bases from J, with 7 bases in between. The length of the CDR3 is 15 residues. Germline values: CDR1 SGHRS, CDR2 YFSETQ. The CDR3 DNA is TGCGCCAGCAGCTTGGTCGGTAGCTCTGGAAACACCATATATTTT. Translating it yields CASSLVGSSGNTIYF.

This chain uses TRBV15 with TRBJ1-5; D might be TRBD1 (5 bases). The CDR3 totals 14 residues. CDR1 is LNHNV and CDR2 is YYDKDF in the germline V gene (reference sequence). The V end was cut by 8 bases, the J end by 9 bases, with 20 bases between. CDR3 amino acids: CATGSAQGVGPQHF. The CDR3 DNA reads TGTGCCACCGGGAGCGCGCAGGGAGTGGGGCCCCAGCATTTT.

Ten or more counts support this clonotype. V and J are TRBV10-3 and TRBJ1-6; 7 bases agree with TRBD1. The germline CDR1 and CDR2 sequences are ENHRY and SYGVKD. Trimming took 0 bases from V and 9 from J; bases not matched to a gene: 5. The CDR3 is made up of 15 amino acids. The DNA of the CDR3 is TGTGCCATCAGTGAGTCGACAGGGATCGTTTCACCCCTCCACTTT. This codes for CAISESTGIVSPLHF.

This clonotype was seen ten or more times. V gene TRBV5-1 combines with J gene TRBJ1-6; 7 bases align to TRBD1. J gave up 8 bases and V 3 bases, and 5 bases lay outside the gene matches. The CDR3 covers 14 residues. Germline-derived CDR1 and CDR2 are SGHRS and YFSETQ. CDR3 loop: CASSWDQGDSPLHF. DNA for the CDR3: TGCGCCAGCAGCTGGGACCAGGGGGATTCACCCCTCCACTTT.